This T cell receptor (beta chain) was sequenced during a study of blood T cell repertoires in COVID-19. The authors' processing: How many nucleated cells were present was estimated from reference gene primer amplification. The protocol was immunoSEQ multiplex PCR, while the TCRdb copy is restricted to in-frame clones and leaves out a portion. That table supplies the V and J calls and clone size; D and trimming were determined from the DNA. The repertoire holds 140,000 or so clones, 87% seen once, with approximately 35% in the top ten. The table lists this clone with a few counts. Germline V gene lookup returns CDR1 LNHDA and CDR2 SQIVND (reference sequence). The CDR3 totals 14 residues. V was shortened by 4 bases and J by 8 bases, with 15 bases between the two germline ends.

This TCR was sampled from a middle-aged man who had recovered from COVID-19. The V call is TRBV19, the J call TRBJ1-5; no clear D. The specimen was peripheral blood. CDR3 DNA: TGTGCCAGTAGTAGTGGGAGGGAGAGGGAGCCCCAGCATTTT. Protein sequence: CASSSGREREPQHF.